The present T cell receptor beta chain was sequenced within a study of response to subunit inactivated influenza vaccine. General study findings and limits: The authors suggested that few new T cells are recruited per seasonal influenza vaccination.

This clonotype was picked up a small number of times. Its antigen is currently unknown. The CDR3 is 13 residues long. Germline CDR1 is ENHRY and CDR2 is SYGVKD. Trimming removed 0 bases at V and 8 bases at J, with 8 bases between. TCRdb recomputed calls from the RT-PCR reads with MiXCR, one row per CDR3 protein. The sample records fewer than 600,000 distinct CDR3 sequences, approximately 7.3% being singletons. The sequenced sample was PBMCs from blood, obtained approximately 25 months after vaccination. This chain connects TRBV10-3 to TRBJ2-1; weak D call: TRBD2 (5 bases). This receptor was identified in a man in his fifties or sixties who received an inactivated influenza vaccine. The CDR3 DNA is TGTGCCATCAGTGAGTCGGAGGTGGATGAGCAGTTCTTC. Protein product: CAISESEVDEQFF.